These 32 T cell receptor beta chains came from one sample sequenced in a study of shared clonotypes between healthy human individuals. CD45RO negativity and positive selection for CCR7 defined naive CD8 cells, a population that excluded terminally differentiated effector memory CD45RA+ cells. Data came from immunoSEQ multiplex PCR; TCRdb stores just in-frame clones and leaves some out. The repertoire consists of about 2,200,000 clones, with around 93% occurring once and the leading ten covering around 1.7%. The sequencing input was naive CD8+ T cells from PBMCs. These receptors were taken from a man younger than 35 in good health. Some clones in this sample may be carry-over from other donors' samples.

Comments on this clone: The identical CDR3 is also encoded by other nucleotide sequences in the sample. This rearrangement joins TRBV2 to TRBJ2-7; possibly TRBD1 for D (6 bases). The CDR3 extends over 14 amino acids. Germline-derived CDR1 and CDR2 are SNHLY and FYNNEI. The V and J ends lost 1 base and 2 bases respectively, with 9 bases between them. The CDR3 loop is CASSEGPGAYEQYF. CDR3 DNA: TGTGCCAGCAGTGAAGGCCCAGGGGCCTACGAGCAGTACTTC.

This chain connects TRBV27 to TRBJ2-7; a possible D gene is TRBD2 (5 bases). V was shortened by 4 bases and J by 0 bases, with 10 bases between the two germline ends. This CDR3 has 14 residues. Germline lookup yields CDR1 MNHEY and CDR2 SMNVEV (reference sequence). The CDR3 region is CASSSRGFSYEQYF. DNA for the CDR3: TGTGCCAGCAGTTCGCGAGGGTTCTCCTACGAGCAGTACTTC.

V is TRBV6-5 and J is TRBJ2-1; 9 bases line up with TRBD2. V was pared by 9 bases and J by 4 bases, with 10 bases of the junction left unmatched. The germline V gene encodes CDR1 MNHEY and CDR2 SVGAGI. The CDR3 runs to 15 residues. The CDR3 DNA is TGTGCCAGTGCCCTTGGGCGGGAGGGGTACAATGAGCAGTTCTTC. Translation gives CASALGREGYNEQFF.

The CDR3 spells CASSLITGHNEQFF. The CDR3 DNA is TGTGCCAGCAGCTTAATAACAGGACACAATGAGCAGTTCTTC. The V call is TRBV7-3, the J call TRBJ2-1; D may be TRBD1 (5 bases). Germline V CDR1 and CDR2: SGHTA, FQGTGA. V gave up 1 base and J gave up 5 bases, with 9 bases separating them. CDR3 size: 14 residues.

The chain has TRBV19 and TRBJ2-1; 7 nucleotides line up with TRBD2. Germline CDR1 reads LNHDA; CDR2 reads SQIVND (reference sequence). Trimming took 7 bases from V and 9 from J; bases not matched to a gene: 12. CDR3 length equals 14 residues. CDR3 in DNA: TGTGCCAGTACCCCAATTGCGGGAGAAGTTGAGCAGTTCTTC. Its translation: CASTPIAGEVEQFF.

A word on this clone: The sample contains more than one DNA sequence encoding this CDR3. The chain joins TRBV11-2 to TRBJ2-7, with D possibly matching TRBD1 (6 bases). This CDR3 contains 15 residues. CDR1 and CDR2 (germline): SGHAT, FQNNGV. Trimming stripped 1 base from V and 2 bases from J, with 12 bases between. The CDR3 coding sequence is TGTGCCAGCAGCTTAGGGGCGGCAGGGGCCTACGAGCAGTACTTC. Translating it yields CASSLGAAGAYEQYF.

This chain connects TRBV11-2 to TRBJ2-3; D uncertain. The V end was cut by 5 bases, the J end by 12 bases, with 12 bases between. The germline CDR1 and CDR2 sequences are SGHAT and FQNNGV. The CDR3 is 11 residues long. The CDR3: CASSELGSQYF. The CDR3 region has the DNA TGTGCCAGCAGCGAGCTTGGAAGCCAGTATTTT.

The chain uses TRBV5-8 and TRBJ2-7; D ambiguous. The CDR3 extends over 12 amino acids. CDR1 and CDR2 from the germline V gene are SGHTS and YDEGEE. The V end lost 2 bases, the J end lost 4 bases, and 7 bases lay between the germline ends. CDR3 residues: CASSFPGYEQYF. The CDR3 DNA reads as TGTGCCAGCAGCTTTCCCGGGTACGAGCAGTACTTC.

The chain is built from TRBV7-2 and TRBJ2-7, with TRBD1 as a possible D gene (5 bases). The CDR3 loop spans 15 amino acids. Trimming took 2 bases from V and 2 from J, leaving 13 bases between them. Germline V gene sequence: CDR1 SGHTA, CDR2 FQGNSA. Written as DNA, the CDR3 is TGTGCCAGCAGCTTAAGAGTTACAGGCACCTACGAGCAGTACTTC. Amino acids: CASSLRVTGTYEQYF.

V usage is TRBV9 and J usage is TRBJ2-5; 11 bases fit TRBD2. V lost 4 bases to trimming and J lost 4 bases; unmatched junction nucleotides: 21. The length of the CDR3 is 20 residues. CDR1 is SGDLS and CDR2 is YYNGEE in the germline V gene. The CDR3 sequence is CASSPGGYPGLAAPAETQYF. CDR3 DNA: TGTGCCAGCAGCCCAGGTGGGTACCCGGGACTAGCGGCTCCCGCAGAGACCCAGTACTTC.

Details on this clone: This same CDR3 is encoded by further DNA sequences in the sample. Written as DNA, the CDR3 is TGTGCCAGCAGTTTAAGCGGAGAGACCCAGTACTTC. Encoded protein: CASSLSGETQYF. This chain connects TRBV28 to TRBJ2-5; D perhaps matches TRBD2 (5 bases). The V gene's germline CDR1 is MDHEN and CDR2 SYDVKM. The CDR3 covers 12 residues. The V gene lost 2 bases and the J gene lost 4 bases, with 5 bases spanning the gap.

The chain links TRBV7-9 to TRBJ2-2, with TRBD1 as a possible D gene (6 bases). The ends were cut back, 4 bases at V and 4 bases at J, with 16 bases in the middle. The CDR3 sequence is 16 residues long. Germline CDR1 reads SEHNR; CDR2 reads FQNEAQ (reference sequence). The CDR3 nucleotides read TGTGCCAGCAGCTCCCCAGGGGCAGGGGCCACCGGGGAGCTGTTTTTT. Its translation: CASSSPGAGATGELFF.

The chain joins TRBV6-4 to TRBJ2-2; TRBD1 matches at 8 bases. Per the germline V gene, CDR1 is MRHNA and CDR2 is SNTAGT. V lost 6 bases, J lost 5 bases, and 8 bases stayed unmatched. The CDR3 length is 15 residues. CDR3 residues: CASSPGQGGTGELFF. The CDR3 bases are TGTGCCAGCAGCCCTGGACAGGGTGGAACCGGGGAGCTGTTTTTT.

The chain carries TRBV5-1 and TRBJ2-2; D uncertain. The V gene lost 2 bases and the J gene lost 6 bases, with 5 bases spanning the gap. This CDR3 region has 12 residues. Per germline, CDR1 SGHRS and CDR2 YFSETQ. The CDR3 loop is CASSFVSGELFF. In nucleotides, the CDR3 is TGCGCCAGCAGCTTCGTCTCCGGGGAGCTGTTTTTT.

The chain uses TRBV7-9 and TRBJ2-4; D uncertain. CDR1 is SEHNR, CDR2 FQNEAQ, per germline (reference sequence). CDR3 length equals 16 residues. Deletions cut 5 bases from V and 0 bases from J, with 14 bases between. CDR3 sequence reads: CASSAPTELAKNIQYF. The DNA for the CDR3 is TGTGCCAGCAGCGCCCCCACAGAACTAGCCAAAAACATTCAGTACTTC. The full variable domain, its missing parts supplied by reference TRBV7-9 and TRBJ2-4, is DTGVSQNPRHKITKRGQNVTFRCDPISEHNRLYWYRQTLGQGPEFLTYFQNEAQLEKSRLLSDRFSAERPKGSFSTLEIQRTEQGDSAMYLCASSAPTELAKNIQYFGAGTRLSVL.

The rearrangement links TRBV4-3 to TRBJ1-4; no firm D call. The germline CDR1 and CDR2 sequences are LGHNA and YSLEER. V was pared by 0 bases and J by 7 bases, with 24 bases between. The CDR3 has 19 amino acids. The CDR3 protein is CASSQEAIGGLTSGEKLFF. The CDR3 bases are TGCGCCAGCAGCCAAGAGGCGATCGGCGGACTCACCTCCGGTGAAAAACTGTTTTTT.

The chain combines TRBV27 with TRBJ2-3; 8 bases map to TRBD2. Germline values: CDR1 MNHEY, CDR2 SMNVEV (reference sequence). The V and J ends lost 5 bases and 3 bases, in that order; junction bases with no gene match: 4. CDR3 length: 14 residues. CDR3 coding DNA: TGTGCCAGCAGTCACCGGGAGGGGACAGATACGCAGTATTTT. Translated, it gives CASSHREGTDTQYF.

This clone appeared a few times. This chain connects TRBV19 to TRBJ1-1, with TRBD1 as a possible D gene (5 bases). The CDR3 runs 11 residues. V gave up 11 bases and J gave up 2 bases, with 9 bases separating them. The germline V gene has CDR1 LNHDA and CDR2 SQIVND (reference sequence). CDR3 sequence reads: CASTDNTEAFF. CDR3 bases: TGTGCCTCGACAGATAACACTGAAGCTTTCTTT.

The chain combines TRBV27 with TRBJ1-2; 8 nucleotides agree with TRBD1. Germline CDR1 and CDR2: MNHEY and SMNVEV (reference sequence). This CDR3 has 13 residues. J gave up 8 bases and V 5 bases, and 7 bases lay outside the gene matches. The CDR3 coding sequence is TGTGCCAGCAGTCCGAGGACAGGGATGGGCTACACCTTC. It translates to CASSPRTGMGYTF.

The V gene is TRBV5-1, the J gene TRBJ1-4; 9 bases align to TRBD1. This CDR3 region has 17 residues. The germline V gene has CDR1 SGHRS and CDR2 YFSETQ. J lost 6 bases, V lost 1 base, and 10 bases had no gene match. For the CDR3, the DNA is TGCGCCAGCAGCTTGTTGGTAATCGGACAGGGGCATGAAAAACTGTTTTTT. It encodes CASSLLVIGQGHEKLFF.

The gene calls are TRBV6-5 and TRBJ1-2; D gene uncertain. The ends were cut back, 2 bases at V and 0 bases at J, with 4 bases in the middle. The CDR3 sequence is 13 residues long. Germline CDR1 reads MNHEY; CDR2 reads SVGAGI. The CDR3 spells CASSYVANYGYTF. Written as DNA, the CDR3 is TGTGCCAGCAGTTACGTCGCTAACTATGGCTACACCTTC.

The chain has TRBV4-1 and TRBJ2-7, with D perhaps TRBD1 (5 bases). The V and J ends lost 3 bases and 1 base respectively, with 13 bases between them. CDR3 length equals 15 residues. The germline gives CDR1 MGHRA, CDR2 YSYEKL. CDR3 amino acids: CASSQIRDSSYEQYF. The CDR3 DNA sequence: TGCGCCAGCAGCCAGATTCGAGACAGTTCCTACGAGCAGTACTTC.

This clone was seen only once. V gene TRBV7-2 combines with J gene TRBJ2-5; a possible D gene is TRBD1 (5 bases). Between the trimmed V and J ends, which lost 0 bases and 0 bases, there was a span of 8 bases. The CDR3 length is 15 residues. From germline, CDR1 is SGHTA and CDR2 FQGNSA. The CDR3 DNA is TGTGCCAGCAGCTTAGCTAAGGGGTACCAAGAGACCCAGTACTTC. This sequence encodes CASSLAKGYQETQYF.

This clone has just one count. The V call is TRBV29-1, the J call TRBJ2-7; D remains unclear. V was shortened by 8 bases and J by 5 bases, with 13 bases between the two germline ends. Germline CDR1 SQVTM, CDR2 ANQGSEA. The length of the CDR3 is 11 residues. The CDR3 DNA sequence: TGCAGCTTCCTGGGGTTCGACGAGCAGTACTTC. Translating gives CSFLGFDEQYF.

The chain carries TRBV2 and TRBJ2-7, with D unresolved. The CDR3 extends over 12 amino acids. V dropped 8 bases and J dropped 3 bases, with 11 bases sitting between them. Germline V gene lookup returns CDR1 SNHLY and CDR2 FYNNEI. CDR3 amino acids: CASLDTDYEQYF. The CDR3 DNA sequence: TGTGCCAGCCTCGACACTGACTACGAGCAGTACTTC.

DNA of the CDR3: TGTGCCAGTAGTGATGGCCTAGGCACAGATACGCAGTATTTT. Protein product: CASSDGLGTDTQYF. The chain links TRBV19 to TRBJ2-3; D remains unclear. The V gene lost 5 bases and the J gene lost 1 base, with 10 bases spanning the gap. The CDR3 runs 14 residues. CDR1 is LNHDA and CDR2 is SQIVND in the germline V gene (reference sequence). Full variable domain (remainder filled in from reference TRBV19 and TRBJ2-3): DGGITQSPKYLFRKEGQNVTLSCEQNLNHDAMYWYRQDPGQGLRLIYYSQIVNDFQKGDIAEGYSVSREKKESFPLTVTSAQKNPTAFYLCASSDGLGTDTQYFGPGTRLTVL.

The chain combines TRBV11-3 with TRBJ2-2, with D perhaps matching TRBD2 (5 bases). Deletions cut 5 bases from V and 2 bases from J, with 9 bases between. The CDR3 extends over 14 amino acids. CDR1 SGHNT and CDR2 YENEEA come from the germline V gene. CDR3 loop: CASSHTSNTGELFF. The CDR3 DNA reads TGTGCCAGCAGCCATACTAGTAACACCGGGGAGCTGTTTTTT.

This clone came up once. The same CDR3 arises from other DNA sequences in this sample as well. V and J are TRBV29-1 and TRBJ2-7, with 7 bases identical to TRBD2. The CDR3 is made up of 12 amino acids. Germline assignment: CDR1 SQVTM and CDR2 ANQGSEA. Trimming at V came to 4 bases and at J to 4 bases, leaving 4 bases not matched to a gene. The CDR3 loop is CSVVPSGYEQYF. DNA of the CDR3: TGCAGCGTTGTGCCTAGCGGTTACGAGCAGTACTTC.

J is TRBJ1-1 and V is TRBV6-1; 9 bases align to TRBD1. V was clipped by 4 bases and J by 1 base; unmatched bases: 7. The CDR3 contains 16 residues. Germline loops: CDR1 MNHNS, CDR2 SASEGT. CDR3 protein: CASSGDRGMANTEAFF. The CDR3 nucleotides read TGTGCCAGCAGTGGAGACAGGGGGATGGCGAACACTGAAGCTTTCTTT.

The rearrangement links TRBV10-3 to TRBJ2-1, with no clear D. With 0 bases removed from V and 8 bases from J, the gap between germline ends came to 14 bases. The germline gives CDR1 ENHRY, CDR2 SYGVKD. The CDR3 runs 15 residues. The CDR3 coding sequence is TGTGCCATCAGTGAGTCCGGTAGCCCCTTGGATGAGCAGTTCTTC. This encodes CAISESGSPLDEQFF.

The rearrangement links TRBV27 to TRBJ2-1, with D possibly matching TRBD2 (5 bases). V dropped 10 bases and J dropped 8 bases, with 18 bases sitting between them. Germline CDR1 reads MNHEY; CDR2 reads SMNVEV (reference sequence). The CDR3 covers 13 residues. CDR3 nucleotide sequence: TGTGCCACCTCCCCCACGGGAACTGATGAGCAGTTCTTC. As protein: CATSPTGTDEQFF.

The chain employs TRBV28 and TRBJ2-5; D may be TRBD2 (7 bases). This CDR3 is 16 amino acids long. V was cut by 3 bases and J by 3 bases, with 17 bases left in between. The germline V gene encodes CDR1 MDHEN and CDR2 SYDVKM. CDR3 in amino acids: CASSLGAAGVEETQYF. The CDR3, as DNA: TGTGCCAGCAGTTTGGGGGCGGCGGGAGTGGAAGAGACCCAGTACTTC.